The next 9 T cell receptor beta chains were all read from a single sample in a study of cytomegalovirus exposure and HLA in healthy donors (dated 2017 in TCRdb). Library method: the immunoSEQ multiplex PCR assay. TCRdb provides this immuneACCESS table in a form limited to in-frame rearrangements. Some clones are lacking; in checked studies, under half of them reflect an unresolved V gene, and why the rest are absent is not known. This sample has 150,000 or so clones in its table, and approximately 88% of those were observed once. 10% to 13% of the sample is taken by the ten largest. The sequenced sample was PBMCs. The receptors were sampled from a man under 40 in good health and CMV-seropositive.

The rearrangement links TRBV5-8 to TRBJ1-5; perhaps TRBD1 as D (6 bases). CDR1 is SGHTS, CDR2 YDEGEE, per germline. There are 16 residues in the CDR3. Trimming took off 5 bases at V and 0 bases at J, with 15 bases between the two ends. In nucleotides, the CDR3 is TGTGCCAGCAGTCCTAGGACAGATCATAGCAATCAGCCCCAGCATTTT. Its translation: CASSPRTDHSNQPQHF.

The chain carries TRBV5-4 and TRBJ2-7; 7 bases are a match to TRBD1. The CDR3 runs 12 residues. Germline V gene sequence: CDR1 SGHNT, CDR2 YYREEE (reference sequence). The junction had 2 bases not matched to a gene; V was cut back by 4 bases and J by 4 bases. CDR3 residues: CASSPDRYEQYF. The CDR3 bases are TGTGCCAGCAGCCCGGACAGGTACGAGCAGTACTTC.

The V gene is TRBV7-9, the J gene TRBJ2-1; 9 positions agree with TRBD2. The CDR3 is 16 residues long. Germline V gives CDR1 SEHNR, CDR2 FQNEAQ (reference sequence). Unmatched junction bases numbered 6, after V lost 5 bases and J lost 1 base. The CDR3 DNA follows: TGTGCCAGCAGCACCTATAGCGGGAGTTCCTACAATGAGCAGTTCTTC. Its protein product is CASSTYSGSSYNEQFF.

The rearrangement links TRBV19 to TRBJ1-1; 10 bases are shared with TRBD1. Trimming cost V 2 bases and J 7 bases; bases outside gene matches: 4. The CDR3 length is 14 residues. Germline V CDR1 and CDR2: LNHDA, SQIVND (reference sequence). This chain's CDR3 is CASSINRDRGEAFF. The CDR3 DNA is TGTGCCAGTAGTATAAACCGGGACAGGGGTGAAGCTTTCTTT.

This clone came up a few times. The chain recombines TRBV14 with TRBJ2-3, with TRBD2 matching over 11 bases. V dropped 4 bases and J dropped 4; count of bases not matched to a gene: 7. The germline V gene has CDR1 SGHDN and CDR2 FVKESK. This CDR3 region has 16 residues. CDR3 coding DNA: TGTGCCAGCAGCCCGAAGACTAGCGGGATCCCAGATACGCAGTATTTT. It translates to CASSPKTSGIPDTQYF.

V is TRBV18 and J is TRBJ2-3; D possibly corresponds to TRBD2 (5 bases). Trimming removed 3 bases from V and 0 bases from J, with 10 bases in between. The CDR3 runs to 15 residues. CDR1 and CDR2 (germline): KGHSH, LQKENI. CDR3 nucleotide sequence: TGTGCCAGCTCACCCCCGGGATACAGCACAGATACGCAGTATTTT. It is translated as CASSPPGYSTDTQYF.

V and J are TRBV5-4 and TRBJ2-3; 11 bases align to TRBD2. J was trimmed by 2 bases and V by 3 bases; bases with no gene match: 2. The CDR3 covers 15 residues. Germline loops: CDR1 SGHNT, CDR2 YYREEE (reference sequence). The CDR3 region has the DNA TGTGCCAGCAGCTCGACTAGCGGGACCACAGATACGCAGTATTTT. Protein sequence: CASSSTSGTTDTQYF.

The chain uses TRBV6-5 and TRBJ1-4, with TRBD1 matching over 10 bases. The CDR3 is made up of 16 amino acids. The germline V gene has CDR1 MNHEY and CDR2 SVGAGI. The V and J ends lost 2 bases and 5 bases, in that order; junction bases with no gene match: 5. Written as DNA, the CDR3 is TGTGCCAGCAGTTACGACAGGGGGCTAAGGAATGAAAAACTGTTTTTT. Translated, it gives CASSYDRGLRNEKLFF.

The chain combines TRBV27 with TRBJ2-5; possibly TRBD2 for D (6 bases). The CDR3 has 17 residues. The ends were cut back, 3 bases at V and 5 bases at J, with 22 bases in the middle. The germline V gene has CDR1 MNHEY and CDR2 SMNVEV (reference sequence). CDR3 nucleotide sequence: TGTGCCAGCAGTTTCCTCCCGAGGCCACCTGGGGGGGAGACCCAGTACTTC. As protein: CASSFLPRPPGGETQYF.